The TCR beta chain described here comes from a study of T cells after posttransplantation cyclophosphamide. Whole-study findings and limits: Recipient CMV seropositivity and CMV reactivation strongly tracked TRB clonality.

TCRdb keeps only in-frame clones here, not all; method: immunoSEQ multiplex PCR. The sample has about 10,000 clones; approximately 78% are singletons. Busulfan-fludarabine conditioning, marrow transplant, and cyclophosphamide on days +3 and +4 were administered. A remark on this clone: The antigen remains unidentified.

The receptor's source is a female patient in her 40s who received an allogeneic stem cell transplant from a related donor, was CMV-positive, and had no GVHD. T cells may partly derive from the graft donor. The sequencing here drew on PBMCs, taken about 1,900 days after a stem cell transplant with posttransplant cyclophosphamide.

The DNA for the CDR3 is TGTGCCAGCGGACTAGCGGGGGGGGTCTACAATGAGCAGTTCTTC. It translates to CASGLAGGVYNEQFF. This chain joins TRBV6-6 and TRBJ2-1; 15 positions match TRBD2. V shed 8 bases and J 3 bases; nucleotides not matched to a gene: 2. Germline-derived CDR1 and CDR2 are MNHNY and SVGAGI (reference sequence). The CDR3 consists of 15 residues.